What follows describes a single T cell receptor beta chain. The CDR3 totals 12 residues. Trimming cost V 0 bases and J 9 bases, with 9 bases left between them. Germline V lookup: CDR1 LGHNA, CDR2 YNFKEQ. These data originate in a study of blood T cell repertoires in COVID-19. About the study: There were acute and convalescent COVID-19 samples, and they came from the United States, Italy and Spain. From T cells, B-cell-depleted T cells, or PBMCs came the material, which was cDNA or gDNA.

Original handling: Estimation of nucleated cell counts was performed using reference gene primer amplification. Produced via immunoSEQ multiplex PCR; TCRdb's table is partial and in-frame only. The DNA gave D and trimming, while V, J and clone size come from that table. The sample records 300,000 or so clones, more than 70% being singletons. V and J are TRBV4-2 and TRBJ2-7; D call uncertain. This clonotype was sampled from a woman between 50 and 59 years old who had recovered from COVID-19. Sequencing was performed on peripheral blood. Written as DNA, the CDR3 is TGTGCCAGCAGCCAAGATGAGTTTCGGCAGTACTTC. This translates into CASSQDEFRQYF.